The present TCR beta chain was sequenced within a study of T cell repertoires in cytomegalovirus infection. The overall study: Shared public TCR beta signatures pointed to both CMV infection and a matching HLA type.

Whole-study results and caveats: Identification of carriers of CMV plus the relevant HLA was achieved through cumulative public TCR beta family frequency. It was HLA-C-restricted CMV-specific TCR beta clonotypes that dominated the response ex vivo.

On this clonotype: Its target is unknown.

Germline CDR1 and CDR2: DFQATT and SNEGSKA (reference sequence). The length of the CDR3 is 12 residues. Trimming pared 5 bases from V and 3 bases from J, leaving 11 bases between. TCRdb re-analysed the reads in MiXCR, keeping a single row per CDR3 protein. The sample comprises approximately 140,000 distinct CDR3 sequences, less than 9.5% of which are singletons, and around a tenth rests with the top ten. The source is a human donor in good health (CMV status not recorded). Some clones in this sample may be carry-over from other donors' samples. Sequences were obtained from PBMCs. This rearrangement joins TRBV20-1 to TRBJ2-7, with D perhaps matching TRBD1 or TRBD2 (5 bases each). Here the CDR3 reads CSAEGTDYEQYF. Here the CDR3 DNA reads TGCAGTGCTGAGGGGACGGACTACGAGCAGTACTTC.